This T cell receptor beta chain was recorded in a study of blood T cell repertoires in COVID-19. About the research overall: The United States, Italy and Spain supplied acute and convalescent COVID-19 samples.

This CDR3 spans 15 amino acids. Germline lookup yields CDR1 LNHNV and CDR2 YYDKDF (reference sequence). The V end was cut by 4 bases, the J end by 1 base, with 13 bases between. Original analysis: The assay estimated nucleated cells by amplifying reference gene primers. Data came from immunoSEQ multiplex PCR; TCRdb stores just in-frame clones and leaves some out. V and J calls and clone size follow that table, whereas D and trimming were derived from the DNA. The table includes roughly 240,000 clones, 70% to 90% detected once. The sequence was collected from a man aged 50-59 years with COVID-19, enrolled during active disease. V usage is TRBV15 and J usage is TRBJ1-1; maybe TRBD1 (6 bases). The sequencing input was peripheral blood. The CDR3 protein is CATSTQDRRNTEAFF. CDR3 sequence (DNA): TGTGCCACCAGCACCCAAGACAGGCGGAACACTGAAGCTTTCTTT.